The clone carrying this T cell receptor beta chain showed up many times. The junction had 11 bases not matched to a gene; V was cut back by 7 bases and J by 7 bases. Per germline, CDR1 LNHDA and CDR2 SQIVND (reference sequence). The CDR3 runs to 15 residues. TRB rearrangements were amplified by multiplex PCR with BIOMED2 TRB-A/B primers. TCRdb independently ran MiXCR on the multiplex PCR reads; one entry per CDR3 protein. This sample has some 17,000 distinct CDR3 sequences, with 25% to 30% found just once. Blood genomic DNA input for TRB amplification was about 250-550 ng. The data originate from a study of T and B cells in COVID-19 patients.

V is TRBV19 and J is TRBJ1-5; 9 bases are shared with TRBD1. This sequence was found in a human donor who had recovered from COVID-19. Sequenced: blood. CDR3 DNA: TGTGCCAGTATCCGTGGGGGGACAGGGAACCAGCCCCAGCATTTT. Its translation is CASIRGGTGNQPQHF.